The text below deals with one TCR beta chain. Its antigen remains unknown. This sample is drawn from a study of vaccination effects on CD4 cells after COVID-19. The method was immunoSEQ multiplex PCR; TCRdb's version includes in-frame clones alone and lacks a portion of them. The table includes 13,000 to 15,000 clones, around 75% detected once. Germline V lookup: CDR1 DFQATT, CDR2 SNEGSKA (reference sequence). CDR3 length: 15 residues. Trimming removed 3 bases from V and 2 bases from J, with 14 bases in between. Before any sequencing was done, the ViraFEST assay used viral peptide pools to expand antigen-specific CD4+ T cells. Subsequent to 10 days of culture, CD4+ T cells were isolated. Participants completed two doses of the BNT162b2 or mRNA-1273 vaccine.

V and J are TRBV20-1 and TRBJ1-3; D is ambiguous. The source was CD4+ T cells from PBMCs cultured with HCoV-NL63 spike peptides, collected after COVID-19 vaccination. The sequence came from a human donor who received a COVID-19 vaccine. The CDR3 DNA sequence: TGCAGTGCTAGTACGGGGATTCGGGCTGGAAACACCATATATTTT. Translated: CSASTGIRAGNTIYF.